What follows is one T cell receptor (beta chain) and its context. These data belong to a study of blood T cell repertoires in COVID-19. The wider study: The origin of the acute and convalescent COVID-19 samples was the United States, Italy and Spain. The cDNA or gDNA used as material had been derived from T cells, B-cell-depleted T cells, or PBMCs.

Original analysis: It was from reference gene primer amplification that nucleated cell counts were estimated. Libraries were prepared by immunoSEQ multiplex PCR; TCRdb keeps only in-frame clonotypes and omits some of them. The DNA gave D and trimming, while V, J and clone size come from that table. The sample yields about 29,000 clones, 84% seen once. V was clipped by 2 bases and J by 4 bases; unmatched bases: 7. From germline, CDR1 is SGHNT and CDR2 YYREEE (reference sequence). The CDR3 length is 15 residues. Sample: peripheral blood. This TCR was sampled from a man older than 75 with active COVID-19. V gene TRBV5-4 combines with J gene TRBJ2-7; TRBD2 matches 9 bases. The CDR3 protein is CASSFPASGKYEQYF. CDR3 bases: TGTGCCAGCAGCTTTCCGGCTAGCGGGAAGTACGAGCAGTACTTC.